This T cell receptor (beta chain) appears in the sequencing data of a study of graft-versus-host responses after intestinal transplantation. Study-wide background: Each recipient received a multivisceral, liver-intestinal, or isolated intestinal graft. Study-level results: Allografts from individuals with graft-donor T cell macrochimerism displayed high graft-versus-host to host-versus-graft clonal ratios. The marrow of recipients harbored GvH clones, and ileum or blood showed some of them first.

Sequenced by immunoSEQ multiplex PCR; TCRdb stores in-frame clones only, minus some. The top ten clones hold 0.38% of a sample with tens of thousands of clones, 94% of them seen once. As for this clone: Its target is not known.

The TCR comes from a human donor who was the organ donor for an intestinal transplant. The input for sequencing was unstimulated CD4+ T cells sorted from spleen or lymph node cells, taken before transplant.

The CDR3 region has the DNA TGTGCCAGCAGCTTAGCGTTAACAGGGAATGGAAACATTCAGTACTTC. Translated, it gives CASSLALTGNGNIQYF. The V and J genes are TRBV7-9 and TRBJ2-4, with a possible D match to TRBD1 (6 bases). This CDR3 contains 16 residues. In germline, CDR1 is SEHNR, CDR2 FQNEAQ (reference sequence). V was clipped by 0 bases and J by 6 bases, with 15 bases between them. Based on the CDR3 plus reference TRBV7-9 and TRBJ2-4, the full variable domain is DTGVSQNPRHKITKRGQNVTFRCDPISEHNRLYWYRQTLGQGPEFLTYFQNEAQLEKSRLLSDRFSAERPKGSFSTLEIQRTEQGDSAMYLCASSLALTGNGNIQYFGAGTRLSVL.